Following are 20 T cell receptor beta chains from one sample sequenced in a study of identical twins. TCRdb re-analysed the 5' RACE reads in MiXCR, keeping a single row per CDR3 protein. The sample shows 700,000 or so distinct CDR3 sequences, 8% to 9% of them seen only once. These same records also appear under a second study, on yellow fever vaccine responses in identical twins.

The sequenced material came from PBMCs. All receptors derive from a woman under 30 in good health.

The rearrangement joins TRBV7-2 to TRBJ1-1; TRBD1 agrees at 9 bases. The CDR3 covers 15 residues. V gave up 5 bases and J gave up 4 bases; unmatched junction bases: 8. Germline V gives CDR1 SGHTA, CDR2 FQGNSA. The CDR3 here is CASSTTGGAITEAFF. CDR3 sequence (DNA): TGTGCCAGCAGCACTACAGGGGGCGCGATCACTGAAGCTTTCTTT.

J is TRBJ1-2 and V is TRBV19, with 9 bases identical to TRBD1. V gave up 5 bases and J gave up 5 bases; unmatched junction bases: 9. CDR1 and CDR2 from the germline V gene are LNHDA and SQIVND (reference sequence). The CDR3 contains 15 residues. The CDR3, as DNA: TGTGCCAGTAGTTCGATGACCGGGACAGGGTATGGCTACACCTTC. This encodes CASSSMTGTGYGYTF.

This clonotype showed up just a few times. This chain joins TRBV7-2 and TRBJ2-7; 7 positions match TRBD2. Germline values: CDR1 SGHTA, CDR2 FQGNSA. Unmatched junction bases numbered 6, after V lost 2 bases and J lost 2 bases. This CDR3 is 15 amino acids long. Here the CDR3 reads CASSLYLGGTYEQYF. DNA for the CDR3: TGTGCCAGCAGCTTATATTTGGGAGGGACCTACGAGCAGTACTTC.

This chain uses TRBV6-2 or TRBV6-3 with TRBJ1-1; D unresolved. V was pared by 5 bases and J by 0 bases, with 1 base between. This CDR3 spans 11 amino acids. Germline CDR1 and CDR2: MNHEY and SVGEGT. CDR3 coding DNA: TGTGCCAGCAGTATGAACACTGAAGCTTTCTTT. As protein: CASSMNTEAFF.

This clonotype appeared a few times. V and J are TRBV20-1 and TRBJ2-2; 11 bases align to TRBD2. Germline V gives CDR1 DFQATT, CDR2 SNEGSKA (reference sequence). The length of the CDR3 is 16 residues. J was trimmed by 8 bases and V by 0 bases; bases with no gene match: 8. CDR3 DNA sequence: TGCAGTGCTAGAGAAGTAGCGGGAGGGCCCTTGGGGGAGCTGTTTTTT. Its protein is CSAREVAGGPLGELFF.

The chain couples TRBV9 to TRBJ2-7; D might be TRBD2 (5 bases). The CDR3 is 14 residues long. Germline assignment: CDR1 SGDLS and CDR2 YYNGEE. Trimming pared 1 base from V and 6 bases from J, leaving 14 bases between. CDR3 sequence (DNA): TGTGCCAGCAGCGTATTTAGGGAGCTGGGCGAGCAGTACTTC. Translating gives CASSVFRELGEQYF.

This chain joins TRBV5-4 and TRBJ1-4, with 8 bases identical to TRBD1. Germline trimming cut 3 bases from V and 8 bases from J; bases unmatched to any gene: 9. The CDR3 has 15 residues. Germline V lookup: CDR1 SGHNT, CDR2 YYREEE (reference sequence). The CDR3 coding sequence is TGTGCCAGCAGCTACACCGGGACAGGCGGAGAAAAACTGTTTTTT. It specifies CASSYTGTGGEKLFF. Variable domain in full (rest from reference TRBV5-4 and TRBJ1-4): ETGVTQSPTHLIKTRGQQVTLRCSSQSGHNTVSWYQQALGQGPQFIFQYYREEENGRGNFPPRFSGLQFPNYSSELNVNALELDDSALYLCASSYTGTGGEKLFFGSGTQLSVL.

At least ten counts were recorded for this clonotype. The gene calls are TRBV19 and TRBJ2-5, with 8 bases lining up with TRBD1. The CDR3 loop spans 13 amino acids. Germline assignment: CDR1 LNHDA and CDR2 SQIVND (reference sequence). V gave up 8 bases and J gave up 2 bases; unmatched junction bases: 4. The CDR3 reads CASRTGSQETQYF. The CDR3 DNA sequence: TGTGCCAGTCGGACAGGGTCACAAGAGACCCAGTACTTC. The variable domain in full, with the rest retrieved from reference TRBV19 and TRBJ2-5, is DGGITQSPKYLFRKEGQNVTLSCEQNLNHDAMYWYRQDPGQGLRLIYYSQIVNDFQKGDIAEGYSVSREKKESFPLTVTSAQKNPTAFYLCASRTGSQETQYFGPGTRLLVL.

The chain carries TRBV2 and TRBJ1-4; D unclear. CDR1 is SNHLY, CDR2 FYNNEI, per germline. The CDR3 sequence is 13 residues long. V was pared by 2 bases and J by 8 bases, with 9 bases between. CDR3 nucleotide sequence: TGTGCCAGCAGTGAATTTCAAGGGGAAAAACTGTTTTTT. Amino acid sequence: CASSEFQGEKLFF. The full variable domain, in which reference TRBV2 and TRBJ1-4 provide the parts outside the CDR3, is EPEVTQTPSHQVTQMGQEVILRCVPISNHLYFYWYRQILGQKVEFLVSFYNNEISEKSEIFDDQFSVERPDGSNFTLKIRSTKLEDSAMYFCASSEFQGEKLFFGSGTQLSVL.

The CDR3: CASSDGQARMYGYTF. The CDR3, as DNA: TGTGCCAGCAGCGATGGACAGGCCAGAATGTATGGCTACACCTTC. The chain carries TRBV7-9 and TRBJ1-2; 7 bases match TRBD1. Germline values: CDR1 SEHNR, CDR2 FQNEAQ (reference sequence). The CDR3 sequence is 15 residues long. V was pared by 5 bases and J by 5 bases, with 11 bases of the junction left unmatched.

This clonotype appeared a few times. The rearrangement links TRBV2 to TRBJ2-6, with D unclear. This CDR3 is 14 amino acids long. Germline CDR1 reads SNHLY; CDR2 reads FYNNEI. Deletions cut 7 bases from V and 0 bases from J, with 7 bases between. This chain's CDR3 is CASTTVSGANVLTF. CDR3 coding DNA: TGTGCCAGCACGACCGTCTCTGGGGCCAACGTCCTGACTTTC.

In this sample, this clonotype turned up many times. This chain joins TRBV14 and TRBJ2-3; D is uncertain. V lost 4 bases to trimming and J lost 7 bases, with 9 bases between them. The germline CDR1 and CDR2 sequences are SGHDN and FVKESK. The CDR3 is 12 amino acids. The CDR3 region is CASSPGRYTQYF. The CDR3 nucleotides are TGTGCCAGCAGCCCCGGCAGATATACGCAGTATTTT.

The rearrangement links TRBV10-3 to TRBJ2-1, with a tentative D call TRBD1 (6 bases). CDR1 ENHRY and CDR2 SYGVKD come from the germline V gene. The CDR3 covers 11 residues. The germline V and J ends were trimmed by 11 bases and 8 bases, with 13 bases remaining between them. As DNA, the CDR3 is TGTGCCGCACAAGGGGGTGATGAGCAGTTCTTC. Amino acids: CAAQGGDEQFF.

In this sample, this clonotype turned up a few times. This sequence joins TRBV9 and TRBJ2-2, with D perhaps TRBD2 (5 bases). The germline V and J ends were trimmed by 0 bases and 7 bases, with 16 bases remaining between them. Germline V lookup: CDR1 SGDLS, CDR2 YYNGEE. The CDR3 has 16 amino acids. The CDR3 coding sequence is TGTGCCAGCAGCGTAGACGCCGGGGTTTCTCGCGGGGAGCTGTTTTTT. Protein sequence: CASSVDAGVSRGELFF. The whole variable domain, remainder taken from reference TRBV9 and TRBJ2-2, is DSGVTQTPKHLITATGQRVTLRCSPRSGDLSVYWYQQSLDQGLQFLIQYYNGEERAKGNILERFSAQQFPDLHSELNLSSLELGDSALYFCASSVDAGVSRGELFFGEGSRLTVL.

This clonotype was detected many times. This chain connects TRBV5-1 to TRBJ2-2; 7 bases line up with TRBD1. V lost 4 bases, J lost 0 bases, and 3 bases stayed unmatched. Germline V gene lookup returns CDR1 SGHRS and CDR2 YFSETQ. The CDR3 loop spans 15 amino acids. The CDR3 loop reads CASSPDRANTGELFF. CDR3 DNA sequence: TGCGCCAGCAGCCCCGACAGGGCGAACACCGGGGAGCTGTTTTTT.

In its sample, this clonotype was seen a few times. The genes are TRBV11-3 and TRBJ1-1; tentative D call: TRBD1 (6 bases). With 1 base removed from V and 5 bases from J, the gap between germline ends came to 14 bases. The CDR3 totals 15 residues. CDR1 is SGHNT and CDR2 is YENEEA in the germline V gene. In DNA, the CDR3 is TGTGCCAGCAGCTTAGGATCCAGGGGTGGAACTGAAGCTTTCTTT. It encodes CASSLGSRGGTEAFF.

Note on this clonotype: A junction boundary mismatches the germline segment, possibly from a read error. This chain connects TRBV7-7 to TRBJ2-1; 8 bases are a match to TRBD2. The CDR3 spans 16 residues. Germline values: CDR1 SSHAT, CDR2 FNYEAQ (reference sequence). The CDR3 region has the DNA TGTGCTAGCAGCTTAGGTCTAACGGGGGGGGACAATGAGCAGTTCTTC. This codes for CASSLGLTGGDNEQFF.

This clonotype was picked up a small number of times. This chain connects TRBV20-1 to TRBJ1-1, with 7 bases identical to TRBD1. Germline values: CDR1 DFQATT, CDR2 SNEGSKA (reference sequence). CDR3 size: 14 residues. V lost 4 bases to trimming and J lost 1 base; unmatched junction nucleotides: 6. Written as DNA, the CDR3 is TGCAGTGCTATTTGGGACAGCCAGAACACTGAAGCTTTCTTT. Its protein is CSAIWDSQNTEAFF.

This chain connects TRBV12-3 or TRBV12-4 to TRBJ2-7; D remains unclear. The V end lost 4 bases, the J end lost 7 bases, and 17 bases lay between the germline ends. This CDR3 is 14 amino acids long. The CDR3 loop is CASSSESNWGEQYF. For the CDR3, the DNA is TGTGCCAGCAGTTCTGAATCAAATTGGGGAGAGCAGTACTTC.

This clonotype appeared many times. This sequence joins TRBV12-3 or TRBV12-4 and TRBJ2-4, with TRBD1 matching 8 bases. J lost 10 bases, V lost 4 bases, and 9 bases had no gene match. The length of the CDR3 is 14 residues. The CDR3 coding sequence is TGTGCCAGCAGTTCCGACAGGGGAGGTGGAATTCAGTACTTC. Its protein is CASSSDRGGGIQYF.